Presented here are 18 T cell receptor beta chains from one specimen sequenced in a study of OX40 agonist ivuxolimab in advanced cancers. The protocol was immunoSEQ multiplex PCR, while the TCRdb copy is restricted to in-frame clones and leaves out a portion. Of under 85,000 clones in the sample, around 86% were seen once. The sequences come from CD4+ or CD8+ T cells sorted from blood, collected in a trial of the OX40 agonist ivuxolimab. The origin of the receptors is an adult with an advanced solid tumor such as melanoma, head and neck, liver or kidney cancer.

The V and J genes are TRBV28 and TRBJ2-7, with unresolved D. Germline V CDR1 and CDR2: MDHEN, SYDVKM. Deletions cut 7 bases from V and 2 bases from J, with 15 bases between. The CDR3 extends over 14 amino acids. The CDR3 sequence is CASISGGPTYEQYF. DNA for the CDR3: TGTGCCAGCATCTCGGGCGGACCTACCTACGAGCAGTACTTC.

The chain recombines TRBV7-2 with TRBJ2-4; D is ambiguous. V gave up 5 bases and J gave up 2 bases, with 13 bases separating them. This CDR3 spans 15 amino acids. CDR1 SGHTA and CDR2 FQGNSA come from the germline V gene. This chain's CDR3 is CASSTPRLPKNIQYF. CDR3 sequence (DNA): TGTGCCAGCAGCACCCCTAGATTGCCCAAAAACATTCAGTACTTC.

This rearrangement joins TRBV4-1 to TRBJ2-7; 9 nucleotides line up with TRBD1. With V trimmed by 5 bases and J by 3 bases, 8 bases remained unmatched. CDR3 length: 15 amino acids. CDR1 and CDR2 (germline): MGHRA, YSYEKL. The CDR3 nucleotides read TGCGCCAGCAGCGAAGTCGGGACAGGGAACTACGAGCAGTACTTC. This gives the protein CASSEVGTGNYEQYF.

The V call is TRBV14, the J call TRBJ2-7; unclear D gene. The CDR3 runs to 13 residues. Germline assignment: CDR1 SGHDN and CDR2 FVKESK. V dropped 5 bases and J dropped 2 bases, with 10 bases sitting between them. The CDR3 here is CASSGTVTYEQYF. CDR3 coding DNA: TGTGCCAGCAGCGGCACGGTCACCTACGAGCAGTACTTC.

V usage is TRBV11-1 and J usage is TRBJ1-4, with D maybe TRBD1 (5 bases). The CDR3 is 13 residues long. V lost 4 bases to trimming and J lost 10 bases, with 13 bases between them. Germline-derived CDR1 and CDR2 are SGHAT and FQDESV (reference sequence). DNA of the CDR3: TGTGCCAGCAGCTCCTCCCGGGACGGAAAACTGTTTTTT. This translates into CASSSSRDGKLFF.

About this clone itself: Other DNA sequences in the same sample also yield this CDR3. The chain couples TRBV4-2 to TRBJ2-5; 10 bases are shared with TRBD2. This CDR3 comprises 15 residues. CDR1 LGHNA and CDR2 YNFKEQ come from the germline V gene. After removal of 1 base from V and 2 bases from J, the junction contained 1 base not matched to a gene. Here the CDR3 reads CASSQGTSGQETQYF. CDR3 sequence (DNA): TGTGCCAGCAGCCAAGGGACTAGCGGACAAGAGACCCAGTACTTC.

The gene calls are TRBV27 and TRBJ1-2; D possibly corresponds to TRBD1 (5 bases). Trimming removed 4 bases at V and 8 bases at J, with 20 bases between. Looked up from germline, CDR1 is MNHEY and CDR2 is SMNVEV (reference sequence). The CDR3 is 15 amino acids. For the CDR3, the DNA is TGTGCCAGCAGTTCGGGGGGAATCGCCCTGAGAGGCTACACCTTC. It specifies CASSSGGIALRGYTF.

The rearrangement links TRBV6-1 to TRBJ1-2; 7 bases fit TRBD1. J was trimmed by 2 bases and V by 7 bases; bases with no gene match: 7. Germline V gene sequence: CDR1 MNHNS, CDR2 SASEGT. This CDR3 has 14 amino acids. DNA for the CDR3: TGTGCCAGCACCTTGACAGGGATAAACTATGGCTACACCTTC. This encodes CASTLTGINYGYTF.

The V and J genes are TRBV7-8 and TRBJ2-3; D gene unclear. There are 14 residues in the CDR3. The germline V gene has CDR1 SGHVS and CDR2 FQNEAQ. With 0 bases removed from V and 0 bases from J, the gap between germline ends came to 4 bases. CDR3 nucleotides: TGTGCCAGCAGCTTAGCCGATAGCACAGATACGCAGTATTTT. Amino acids: CASSLADSTDTQYF.

This chain joins TRBV19 and TRBJ2-2, with TRBD2 matching over 8 bases. The V gene end was trimmed by 7 bases and the J gene end by 2 bases; junction bases not matched to a gene: 9. CDR1 is LNHDA and CDR2 is SQIVND in the germline V gene (reference sequence). The CDR3 totals 16 residues. The DNA for the CDR3 is TGTGCCAGTAAAGGTGTTAGCGGGGCAAACACCGGGGAGCTGTTTTTT. It yields the protein CASKGVSGANTGELFF.

The chain carries TRBV18 and TRBJ1-4; 7 bases fit TRBD1. The V gene end was trimmed by 4 bases and the J gene end by 0 bases; junction bases not matched to a gene: 11. The CDR3 covers 18 residues. Germline V gives CDR1 KGHSH, CDR2 LQKENI. For the CDR3, the DNA is TGTGCCAGCTCACTACAGGACAGGAGAGAGGCAACTAATGAAAAACTGTTTTTT. This codes for CASSLQDRREATNEKLFF.

Details on this clone: This sample includes further DNA sequences coding for the same CDR3. The rearrangement joins TRBV6-1 to TRBJ1-1; D perhaps matches TRBD1 (6 bases). Trimming took off 5 bases at V and 1 base at J, with 8 bases between the two ends. The CDR3 covers 13 residues. Germline lookup yields CDR1 MNHNS and CDR2 SASEGT. CDR3 sequence reads: CASSSQGNTEAFF. As DNA, the CDR3 is TGTGCCAGCAGTTCACAGGGGAACACTGAAGCTTTCTTT.

This clone was seen a single time. The V gene is TRBV7-2, the J gene TRBJ1-1, with D uncertain. The CDR3 loop spans 12 amino acids. Germline loops: CDR1 SGHTA, CDR2 FQGNSA. V was cut by 5 bases and J by 7 bases, with 11 bases left in between. The CDR3 nucleotides are TGTGCCAGCAGCCGGTTTGGAAATGAAGCTTTCTTT. Encoded protein: CASSRFGNEAFF.

The gene calls are TRBV30 and TRBJ1-2, with D tentatively TRBD1 (5 bases). This CDR3 is built from 14 residues. The V gene lost 0 bases and the J gene lost 2 bases, with 10 bases spanning the gap. Germline V gene sequence: CDR1 GTSNPN, CDR2 SVGIG (reference sequence). The DNA of the CDR3 is TGTGCCTGGAGTGTATGGCAGGGAAACTATGGCTACACCTTC. Its translation: CAWSVWQGNYGYTF.

This clone turned up a few times. The chain is built from TRBV28 and TRBJ1-6, with 7 bases aligning to TRBD1. V gave up 2 bases and J gave up 8 bases; unmatched junction bases: 6. CDR1 MDHEN and CDR2 SYDVKM come from the germline V gene. CDR3 length equals 15 residues. The CDR3 region is CASSLIDREYSPLHF. As DNA, the CDR3 is TGTGCCAGCAGTTTAATAGACAGGGAATATTCACCCCTCCACTTT.

The V gene is TRBV5-5, the J gene TRBJ1-1; 10 bases are a match to TRBD1. J lost 5 bases, V lost 3 bases, and 4 bases had no gene match. This CDR3 comprises 14 residues. In germline, CDR1 is SGHKS, CDR2 YYEKEE (reference sequence). The CDR3 DNA is TGTGCCAGCAGCTGGGACAGGGGAGGGACTGAAGCTTTCTTT. It translates to CASSWDRGGTEAFF.

This chain connects TRBV4-1 to TRBJ2-3; 12 bases agree with TRBD2. The trim removed 4 bases at V and 3 bases at J, leaving 2 bases unmatched. The CDR3 consists of 15 residues. Germline V gene data show CDR1 as MGHRA and CDR2 as YSYEKL. CDR3 in amino acids: CASSRLAGGTDTQYF. CDR3 DNA sequence: TGCGCCAGCAGCCGGCTAGCGGGGGGGACAGATACGCAGTATTTT.

This chain joins TRBV7-8 and TRBJ1-5, with TRBD1 matching over 8 bases. The trim removed 2 bases at V and 2 bases at J, leaving 8 bases unmatched. Germline CDR1 reads SGHVS; CDR2 reads FQNEAQ. The CDR3 contains 17 residues. The chain's CDR3 is CASSLSQGAGGNQPQHF. CDR3 nucleotides: TGTGCCAGCAGCTTATCTCAGGGGGCTGGGGGCAATCAGCCCCAGCATTTT.